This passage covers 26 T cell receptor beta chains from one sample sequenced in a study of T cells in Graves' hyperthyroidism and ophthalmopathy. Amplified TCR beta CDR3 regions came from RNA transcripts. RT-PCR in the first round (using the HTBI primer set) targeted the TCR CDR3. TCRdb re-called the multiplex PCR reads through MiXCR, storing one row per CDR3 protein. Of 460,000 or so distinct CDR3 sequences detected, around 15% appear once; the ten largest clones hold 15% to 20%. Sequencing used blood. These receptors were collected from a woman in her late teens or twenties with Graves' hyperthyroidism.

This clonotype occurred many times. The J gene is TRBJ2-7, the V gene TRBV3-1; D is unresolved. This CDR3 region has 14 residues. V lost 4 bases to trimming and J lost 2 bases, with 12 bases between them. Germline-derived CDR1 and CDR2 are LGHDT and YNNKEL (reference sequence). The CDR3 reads CASSPWVLAYEQYV. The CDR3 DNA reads TGTGCCAGCAGCCCGTGGGTCCTTGCCTACGAGCAGTACGTC.

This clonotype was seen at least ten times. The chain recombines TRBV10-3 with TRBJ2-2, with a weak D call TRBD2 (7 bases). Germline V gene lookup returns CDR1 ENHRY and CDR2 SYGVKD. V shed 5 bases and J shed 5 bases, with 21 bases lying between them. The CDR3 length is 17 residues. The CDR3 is CAISSGAPGLQTGELFF. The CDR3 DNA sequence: TGTGCCATCAGTTCGGGGGCACCGGGACTACAAACCGGGGAGCTGTTTTTT.

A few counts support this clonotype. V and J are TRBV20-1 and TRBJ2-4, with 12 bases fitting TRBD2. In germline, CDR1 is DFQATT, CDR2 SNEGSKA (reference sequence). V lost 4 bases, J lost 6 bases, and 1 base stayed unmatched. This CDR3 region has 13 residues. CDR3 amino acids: CSATGLAGNIQYF. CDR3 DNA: TGCAGTGCTACGGGACTAGCGGGAAACATTCAGTACTTC.

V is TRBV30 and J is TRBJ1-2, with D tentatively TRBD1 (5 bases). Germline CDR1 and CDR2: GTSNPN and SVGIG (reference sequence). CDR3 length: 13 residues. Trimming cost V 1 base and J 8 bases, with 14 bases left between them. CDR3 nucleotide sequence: TGTGCCTGGAGTGATGGATGGGGGGAGGGCTACACCTTC. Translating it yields CAWSDGWGEGYTF.

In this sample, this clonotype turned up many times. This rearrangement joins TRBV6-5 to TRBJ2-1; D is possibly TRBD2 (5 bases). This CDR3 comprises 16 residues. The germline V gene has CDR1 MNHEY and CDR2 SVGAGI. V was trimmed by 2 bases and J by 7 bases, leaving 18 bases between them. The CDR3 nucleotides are TGTGCCAGCAGTTACGGTTCTTCGGGGTTTCGGAATGAGCAGTTCTTC. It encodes CASSYGSSGFRNEQFF.

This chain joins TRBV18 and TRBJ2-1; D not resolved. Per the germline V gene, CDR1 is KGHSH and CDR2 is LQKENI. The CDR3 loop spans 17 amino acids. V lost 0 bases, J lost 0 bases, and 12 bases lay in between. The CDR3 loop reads CASSPPQATASYNEQFF. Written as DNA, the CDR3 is TGTGCCAGCTCACCACCGCAAGCTACAGCCTCCTACAATGAGCAGTTCTTC.

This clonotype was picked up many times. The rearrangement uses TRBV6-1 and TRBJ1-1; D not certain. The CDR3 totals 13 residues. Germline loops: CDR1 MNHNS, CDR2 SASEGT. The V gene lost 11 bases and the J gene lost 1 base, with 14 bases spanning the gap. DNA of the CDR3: TGTGCCGGCAATCAAAGGTGGAACACTGAAGCTTTCTTT. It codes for CAGNQRWNTEAFF.

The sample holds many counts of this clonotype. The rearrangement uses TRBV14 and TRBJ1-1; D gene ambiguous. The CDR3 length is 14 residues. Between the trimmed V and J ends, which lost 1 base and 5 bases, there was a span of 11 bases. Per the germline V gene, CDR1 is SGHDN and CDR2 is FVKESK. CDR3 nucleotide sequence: TGTGCCAGCAGCCAAGTGGGCCGAGGGACTGAAGCTTTCTTT. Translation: CASSQVGRGTEAFF.

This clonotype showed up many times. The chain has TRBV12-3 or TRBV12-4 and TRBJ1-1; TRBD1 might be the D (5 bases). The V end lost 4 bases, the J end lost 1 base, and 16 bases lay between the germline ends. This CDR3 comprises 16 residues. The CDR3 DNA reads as TGTGCCAGCAGTTGGGACCGGAGGAGGACGAACACTGAAGCTTTCTTT. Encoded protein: CASSWDRRRTNTEAFF.

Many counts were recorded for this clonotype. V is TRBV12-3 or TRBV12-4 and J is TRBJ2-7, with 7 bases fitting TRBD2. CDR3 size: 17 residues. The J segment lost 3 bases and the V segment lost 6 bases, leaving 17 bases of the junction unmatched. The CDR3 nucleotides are TGTGCCAGCAGCTCCCACCGCCGCCTAGCGGCATTCTACGAGCAGTACTTC. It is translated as CASSSHRRLAAFYEQYF.

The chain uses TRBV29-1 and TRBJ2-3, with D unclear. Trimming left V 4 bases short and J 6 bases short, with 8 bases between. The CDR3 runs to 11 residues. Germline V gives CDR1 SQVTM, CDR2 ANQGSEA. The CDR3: CSVVVGDTQYF. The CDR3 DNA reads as TGCAGCGTTGTAGTCGGGGATACGCAGTATTTT.

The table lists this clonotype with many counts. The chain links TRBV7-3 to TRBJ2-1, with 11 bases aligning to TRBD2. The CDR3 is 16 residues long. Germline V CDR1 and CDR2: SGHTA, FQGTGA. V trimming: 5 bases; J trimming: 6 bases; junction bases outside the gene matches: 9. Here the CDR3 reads CASSPTSGSFLNEQFF. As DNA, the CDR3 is TGTGCCAGCAGCCCCACTAGCGGGAGCTTTCTCAATGAGCAGTTCTTC. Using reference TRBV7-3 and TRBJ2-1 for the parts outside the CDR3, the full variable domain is GAGVSQTPSNKVTEKGKYVELRCDPISGHTALYWYRQSLGQGPEFLIYFQGTGAADDSGLPNDRFFAVRPEGSVSTLKIQRTERGDSAVYLCASSPTSGSFLNEQFFGPGTRLTVL.

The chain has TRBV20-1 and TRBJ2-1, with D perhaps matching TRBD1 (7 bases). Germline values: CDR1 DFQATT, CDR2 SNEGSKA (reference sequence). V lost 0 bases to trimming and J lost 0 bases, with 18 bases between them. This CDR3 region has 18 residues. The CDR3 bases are TGCAGTGCTAGAGAGAGGAGAGGGCGGGACAGCTCCTACAATGAGCAGTTCTTC. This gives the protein CSARERRGRDSSYNEQFF.

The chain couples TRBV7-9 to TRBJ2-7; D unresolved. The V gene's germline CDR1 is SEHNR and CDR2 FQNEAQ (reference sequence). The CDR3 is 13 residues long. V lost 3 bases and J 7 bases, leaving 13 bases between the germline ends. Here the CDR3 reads CASSFLRSEEQYV. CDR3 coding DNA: TGTGCCAGCAGCTTTCTACGGTCCGAAGAGCAGTACGTC.

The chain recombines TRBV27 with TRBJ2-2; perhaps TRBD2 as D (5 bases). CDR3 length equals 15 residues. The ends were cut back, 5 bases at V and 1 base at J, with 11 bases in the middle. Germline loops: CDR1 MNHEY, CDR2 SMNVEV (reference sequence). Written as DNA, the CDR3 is TGTGCCAGCAGTCTCCTCCGGGAGAACACCGGGGAGCTGTTTTTT. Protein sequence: CASSLLRENTGELFF.

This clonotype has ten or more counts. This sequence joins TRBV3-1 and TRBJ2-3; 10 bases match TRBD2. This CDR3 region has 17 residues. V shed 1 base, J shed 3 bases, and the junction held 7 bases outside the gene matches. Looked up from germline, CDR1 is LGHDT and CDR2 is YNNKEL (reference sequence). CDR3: CASSQAWLAGETDTQYF. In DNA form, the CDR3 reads TGTGCCAGCAGCCAAGCCTGGCTAGCGGGAGAAACAGATACGCAGTATTTT.

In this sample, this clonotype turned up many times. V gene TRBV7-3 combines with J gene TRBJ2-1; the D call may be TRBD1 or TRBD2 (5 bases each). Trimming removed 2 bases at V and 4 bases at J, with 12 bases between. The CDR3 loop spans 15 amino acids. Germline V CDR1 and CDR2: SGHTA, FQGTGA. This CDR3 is CASSLSRGAYNEQFF. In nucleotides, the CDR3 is TGTGCCAGCAGCTTATCTAGGGGAGCGTACAATGAGCAGTTCTTC. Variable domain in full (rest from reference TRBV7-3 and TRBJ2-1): GAGVSQTPSNKVTEKGKYVELRCDPISGHTALYWYRQSLGQGPEFLIYFQGTGAADDSGLPNDRFFAVRPEGSVSTLKIQRTERGDSAVYLCASSLSRGAYNEQFFGPGTRLTVL.

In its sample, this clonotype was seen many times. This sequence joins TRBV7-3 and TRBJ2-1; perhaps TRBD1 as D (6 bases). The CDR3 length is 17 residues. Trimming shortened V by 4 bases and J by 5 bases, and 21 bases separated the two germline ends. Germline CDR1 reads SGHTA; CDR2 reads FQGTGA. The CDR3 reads CASSSLRRSGVHNEQFF. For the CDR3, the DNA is TGTGCCAGCAGCTCGCTGCGGCGCTCAGGGGTGCACAATGAGCAGTTCTTC.

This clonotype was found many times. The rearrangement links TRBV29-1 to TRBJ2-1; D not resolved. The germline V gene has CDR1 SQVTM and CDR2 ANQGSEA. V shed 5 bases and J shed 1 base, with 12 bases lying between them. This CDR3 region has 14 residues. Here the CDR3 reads CSVTKAVSYNEQFF. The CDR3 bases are TGCAGCGTTACTAAGGCGGTGTCCTACAATGAGCAGTTCTTC.

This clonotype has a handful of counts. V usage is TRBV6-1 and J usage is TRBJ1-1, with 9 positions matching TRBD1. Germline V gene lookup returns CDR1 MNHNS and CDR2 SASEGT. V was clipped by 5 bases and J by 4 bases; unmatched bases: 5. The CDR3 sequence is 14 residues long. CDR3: CASSNGQGSTEAFF. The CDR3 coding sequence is TGTGCCAGCAGTAACGGACAGGGGAGCACTGAAGCTTTCTTT.

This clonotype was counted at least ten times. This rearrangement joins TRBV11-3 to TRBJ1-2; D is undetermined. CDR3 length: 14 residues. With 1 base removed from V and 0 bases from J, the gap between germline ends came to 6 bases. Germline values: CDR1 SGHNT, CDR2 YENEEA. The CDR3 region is CASSLGFTNYGYTF. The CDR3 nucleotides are TGTGCCAGCAGCTTAGGATTCACTAACTATGGCTACACCTTC.

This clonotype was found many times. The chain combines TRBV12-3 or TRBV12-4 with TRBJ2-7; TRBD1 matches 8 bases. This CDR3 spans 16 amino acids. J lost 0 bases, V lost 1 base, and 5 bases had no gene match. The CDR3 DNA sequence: TGTGCCAGCAGTTTAGGGACAGGGCCTTTCTCCTACGAGCAGTACTTC. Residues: CASSLGTGPFSYEQYF.

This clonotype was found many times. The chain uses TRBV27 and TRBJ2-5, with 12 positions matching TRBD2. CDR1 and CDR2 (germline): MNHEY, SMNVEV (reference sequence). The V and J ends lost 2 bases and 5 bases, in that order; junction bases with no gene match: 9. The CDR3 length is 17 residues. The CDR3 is CASSLRLAGALGETQYF. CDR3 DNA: TGTGCCAGCAGTTTAAGACTAGCGGGAGCGTTAGGGGAGACCCAGTACTTC.

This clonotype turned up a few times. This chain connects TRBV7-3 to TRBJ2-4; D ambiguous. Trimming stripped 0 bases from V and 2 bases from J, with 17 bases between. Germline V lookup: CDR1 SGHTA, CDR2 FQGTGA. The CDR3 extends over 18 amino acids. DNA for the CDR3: TGTGCCAGCAGCTTAACGTTAAAAAGGGATTTATCCAAAAACATTCAGTACTTC. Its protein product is CASSLTLKRDLSKNIQYF.

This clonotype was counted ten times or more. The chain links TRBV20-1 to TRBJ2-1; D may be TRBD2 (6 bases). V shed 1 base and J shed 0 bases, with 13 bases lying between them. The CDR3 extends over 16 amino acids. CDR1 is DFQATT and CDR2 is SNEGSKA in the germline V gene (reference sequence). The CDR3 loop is CSARAFIGSSYNEQFF. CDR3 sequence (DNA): TGCAGTGCTAGAGCCTTCATCGGGAGCTCCTACAATGAGCAGTTCTTC.

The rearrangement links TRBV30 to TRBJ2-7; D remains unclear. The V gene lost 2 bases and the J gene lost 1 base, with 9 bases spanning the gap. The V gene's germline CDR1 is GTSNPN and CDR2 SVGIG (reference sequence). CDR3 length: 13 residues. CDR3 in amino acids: CAWSPDVSYEQYF. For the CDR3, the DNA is TGTGCCTGGAGTCCGGACGTTTCCTACGAGCAGTACTTC.